The 11 T cell receptor beta chains below were found in one sample sequenced in a study of blood T cell repertoires in COVID-19. The protocol was immunoSEQ multiplex PCR, while the TCRdb copy is restricted to in-frame clones and leaves out a portion. The sample has 250,000 to 350,000 clones; 87% are singletons. Sequencing was carried out using peripheral blood. The receptors stem from a woman aged 45-65 years who had recovered from COVID-19.

This clone was picked up a small number of times. The J gene is TRBJ2-7, the V gene TRBV29-1, with a tentative D call TRBD1 (5 bases). V was pared by 5 bases and J by 3 bases, with 14 bases between. The CDR3 is 13 amino acids. Germline V gives CDR1 SQVTM, CDR2 ANQGSEA. The CDR3 DNA reads as TGCAGCGTTACAGAGGCAGGGAACTACGAGCAGTACTTC. It translates to CSVTEAGNYEQYF.

The rearrangement links TRBV5-4 to TRBJ1-3; no clear D gene. Trimming cost V 4 bases and J 4 bases, with 15 bases left between them. Germline V gene sequence: CDR1 SGHNT, CDR2 YYREEE (reference sequence). The CDR3 covers 15 residues. In nucleotides, the CDR3 is TGTGCCAGCAGCCCGGTTGAAGGCGGCGGAAACACCATATATTTT. Protein sequence: CASSPVEGGGNTIYF. Full variable domain (outside the CDR3, taken from reference TRBV5-4 and TRBJ1-3): ETGVTQSPTHLIKTRGQQVTLRCSSQSGHNTVSWYQQALGQGPQFIFQYYREEENGRGNFPPRFSGLQFPNYSSELNVNALELDDSALYLCASSPVEGGGNTIYFGEGSWLTVV.

V gene TRBV5-1 combines with J gene TRBJ2-7; possibly TRBD1 for D (6 bases). This CDR3 is built from 16 residues. The V gene lost 0 bases and the J gene lost 0 bases, with 13 bases spanning the gap. The germline gives CDR1 SGHRS, CDR2 YFSETQ. This CDR3 reads CASSLEQGQLSYEQYF. CDR3 coding DNA: TGCGCCAGCAGCTTGGAACAGGGCCAACTCTCCTACGAGCAGTACTTC.

This clone appeared a single time. The gene calls are TRBV7-3 and TRBJ1-1; D is uncertain. Germline V CDR1 and CDR2: SGHTA, FQGTGA. The CDR3 totals 14 residues. V was shortened by 0 bases and J by 7 bases, with 12 bases between the two germline ends. CDR3 protein: CASSLTFGSDEAFF. DNA for the CDR3: TGTGCCAGCAGCTTAACGTTTGGCAGCGATGAAGCTTTCTTT.

The J gene is TRBJ1-5, the V gene TRBV5-6; D is possibly TRBD1 (5 bases). The V end lost 0 bases, the J end lost 3 bases, and 7 bases lay between the germline ends. The CDR3 sequence is 14 residues long. The germline gives CDR1 SGHDT, CDR2 YYEEEE. The CDR3 DNA sequence: TGTGCCAGCAGCTTGGGACAGCTCAATCAGCCCCAGCATTTT. This sequence encodes CASSLGQLNQPQHF. The full variable domain, with the rest looked up from reference TRBV5-6 and TRBJ1-5, is DAGVTQSPTHLIKTRGQQVTLRCSPKSGHDTVSWYQQALGQGPQFIFQYYEEEERQRGNFPDRFSGHQFPNYSSELNVNALLLGDSALYLCASSLGQLNQPQHFGDGTRLSIL.

V is TRBV21-1 and J is TRBJ1-5; no DNA check was done on the table's D call, TRBD1. TRBV21-1 is an annotated pseudogene. The CDR3 consists of 20 residues. The CDR3 nucleotides read TGTGCCAGCAGCATAAGAGGGAAGGGGACAGAAATCTATAGCAATCAGCCCCAGCATTTT. This encodes CASSIRGKGTEIYSNQPQHF.

V usage is TRBV29-1 and J usage is TRBJ2-7, with 9 bases lining up with TRBD1. V trimming: 7 bases; J trimming: 2 bases; junction bases outside the gene matches: 18. CDR1 and CDR2 from the germline V gene are SQVTM and ANQGSEA. The length of the CDR3 is 17 residues. This chain's CDR3 is CSGPTGGASFRTYEQYF. The CDR3, as DNA: TGCAGCGGCCCAACAGGGGGCGCGTCATTCCGCACCTACGAGCAGTACTTC.

This clone was picked up one time. This chain's CDR3 is CASRATSGGAGELFF. In DNA, the CDR3 is TGTGCCAGCAGGGCGACTAGCGGGGGGGCCGGGGAGCTGTTTTTT. The rearrangement joins TRBV6-5 to TRBJ2-2; TRBD2 aligns across 14 bases. CDR3 length equals 15 residues. Germline V CDR1 and CDR2: MNHEY, SVGAGI. J gave up 6 bases and V 6 bases, and 3 bases lay outside the gene matches.

The rearrangement uses TRBV7-2 and TRBJ2-1; maybe TRBD2 (6 bases). The germline V and J ends were trimmed by 2 bases and 7 bases, with 12 bases remaining between them. The CDR3 contains 14 residues. The germline V gene has CDR1 SGHTA and CDR2 FQGNSA. CDR3 coding DNA: TGTGCCAGCAGCTTATCGGGACTGCAAAATGAGCAGTTCTTC. Translation: CASSLSGLQNEQFF.

This chain uses TRBV27 with TRBJ1-1, with D perhaps TRBD1 (5 bases). The CDR3 consists of 14 residues. V lost 2 bases and J 3 bases, leaving 10 bases between the germline ends. Per the germline V gene, CDR1 is MNHEY and CDR2 is SMNVEV (reference sequence). CDR3 region: CASSLNRYYTEAFF. CDR3 DNA: TGTGCCAGCAGTTTAAACAGGTATTACACTGAAGCTTTCTTT.

V usage is TRBV5-1 and J usage is TRBJ1-1; 7 bases agree with TRBD1. V dropped 4 bases and J dropped 5; count of bases not matched to a gene: 8. The CDR3 is made up of 14 amino acids. The germline V gene has CDR1 SGHRS and CDR2 YFSETQ. This chain's CDR3 is CASSPGAGGTEAFF. As DNA, the CDR3 is TGCGCCAGCAGCCCAGGGGCAGGGGGAACTGAAGCTTTCTTT.